A single sample is the source of the 25 T cell receptor beta chains below, sequenced in a study of T-cell memory formation after mild COVID-19. Via MiXCR, TCRdb re-called the 5' RACE reads, giving one row per CDR3 protein. The data hold roughly 86,000 distinct CDR3 sequences, with 10% to 15% observed a single time. Sequencing used PBMCs or a T cell subset sorted from them (not recorded which). The receptors were gathered from an adult woman who had mild COVID-19 (a few samples of this study predate the infection). Cell type and time point are not known.

The genes are TRBV4-1 and TRBJ2-2, with TRBD2 matching over 7 bases. Germline loops: CDR1 MGHRA, CDR2 YSYEKL. The CDR3 runs 17 residues. With V trimmed by 1 base and J by 1 base, 6 bases remained unmatched. This CDR3 is CASSQVWGGLNTGELFF. The DNA for the CDR3 is TGCGCCAGCAGCCAAGTGTGGGGAGGGCTGAACACCGGGGAGCTGTTTTTT.

This clonotype was picked up a small number of times. This rearrangement joins TRBV5-1 to TRBJ2-5; the D call may be TRBD1 or TRBD2 (6 bases each). Germline V gives CDR1 SGHRS, CDR2 YFSETQ. V gave up 4 bases and J gave up 3 bases, with 10 bases separating them. There are 13 residues in the CDR3. The CDR3 DNA sequence: TGCGCCAGCAGCGGGGGGCGGAAAGAGACCCAGTACTTC. Translation gives CASSGGRKETQYF. Full variable domain (outside the CDR3, taken from reference TRBV5-1 and TRBJ2-5): KAGVTQTPRYLIKTRGQQVTLSCSPISGHRSVSWYQQTPGQGLQFLFEYFSETQRNKGNFPGRFSGRQFSNSRSEMNVSTLELGDSALYLCASSGGRKETQYFGPGTRLLVL.

The rearrangement uses TRBV20-1 and TRBJ2-5; the D is unclear. Trimming took 1 base from V and 1 from J, leaving 10 bases between them. The CDR3 has 14 residues. CDR1 is DFQATT, CDR2 SNEGSKA, per germline (reference sequence). The CDR3 DNA reads TGCAGTGCTAGAGCGGCGGCGCTCCAAGAGACCCAGTACTTC. Its translation: CSARAAALQETQYF.

Remarks on this clonotype: A read error may account for a junction end that differs from germline. The genes are TRBV19 and TRBJ2-7; no definite D call. The germline CDR1 and CDR2 sequences are LNHDA and SQIVND (reference sequence). The CDR3 is 12 amino acids. In nucleotides, the CDR3 is TGTGCCAGTAGTATAGGAACCTACGAGAAGTACTTC. Residues: CASSIGTYEKYF.

This clonotype was counted between two and nine times. This rearrangement joins TRBV25-1 to TRBJ1-1, with no clear D. CDR1 is MGHDK and CDR2 is SYGVNS in the germline V gene. The CDR3 runs 14 residues. The V end lost 3 bases, the J end lost 1 base, and 9 bases lay between the germline ends. The CDR3 is CASSDGHPNTEAFF. The CDR3 bases are TGTGCCAGCAGTGATGGGCATCCGAACACTGAAGCTTTCTTT.

This clonotype was seen a few times. J is TRBJ2-3 and V is TRBV12-3 or TRBV12-4; D could derive from TRBD1 or TRBD2 (5 bases each). The length of the CDR3 is 17 residues. V was clipped by 6 bases and J by 1 base, with 20 bases between them. CDR3 sequence: CASRLLGEGPGTDTQYF. The CDR3, as DNA: TGTGCCAGCAGACTCCTAGGCGAGGGGCCTGGCACAGATACGCAGTATTTT.

This clonotype has ten or more counts. The J gene is TRBJ2-1, the V gene TRBV5-1; D is unresolved. The CDR3 consists of 15 residues. V was cut by 4 bases and J by 6 bases, with 17 bases left in between. Germline V gene lookup returns CDR1 SGHRS and CDR2 YFSETQ. The CDR3 DNA reads TGCGCCAGCAGCACCGTCGAGCACCCATTCAATGAGCAGTTCTTC. Protein product: CASSTVEHPFNEQFF.

This chain joins TRBV6-5 and TRBJ2-3; TRBD1 agrees at 8 bases. Trimming took 6 bases from V and 3 from J; bases not matched to a gene: 17. The CDR3 spans 18 residues. The germline V gene encodes CDR1 MNHEY and CDR2 SVGAGI. Here the CDR3 DNA reads TGTGCCAGCAGCTCTCCACGCCAGGGGGCCCACACGACAGATACGCAGTATTTT. Its translation is CASSSPRQGAHTTDTQYF.

Ten or more counts support this clonotype. The chain combines TRBV19 with TRBJ2-6, with D possibly TRBD1 on 5 matching bases. The CDR3 consists of 16 residues. Germline values: CDR1 LNHDA, CDR2 SQIVND (reference sequence). Trimming stripped 7 bases from V and 0 bases from J, with 13 bases between. CDR3 DNA: TGTGCCAGTACAGACTGGGGCCCCTCTGGGGCCAACGTCCTGACTTTC. Encoded protein: CASTDWGPSGANVLTF.

Only a few counts were recorded for this clonotype. V gene TRBV11-2 combines with J gene TRBJ2-7, with D possibly being TRBD1 or TRBD2 (6 bases each). The CDR3 consists of 15 residues. Trimming took off 6 bases at V and 6 bases at J, with 21 bases between the two ends. CDR1 SGHAT and CDR2 FQNNGV come from the germline V gene. CDR3 coding DNA: TGTGCCAGCAGTTCAACTTCTCTAACGGGGGCCGAGCAGTACTTC. Translating gives CASSSTSLTGAEQYF.

This clonotype has just a few counts. This chain links TRBV5-5 with TRBJ2-2, with 7 bases matching TRBD2. The CDR3 has 15 amino acids. The ends lost 0 bases at V and 6 bases at J; junction bases unmatched: 5. Germline V gene sequence: CDR1 SGHKS, CDR2 YYEKEE (reference sequence). CDR3 in DNA: TGTGCCAGCAGCTTGGGACTAGCAGGCGCCGGGGAGCTGTTTTTT. It translates to CASSLGLAGAGELFF.

The rearrangement uses TRBV21-1 and TRBJ2-2. TRBV21-1 is a known pseudogene. CDR3 length: 15 residues. The CDR3 DNA sequence: TGTGCCAGCAGCTCTGGCAGGAGGAACACCGGGGAGCTGTTTTTT. Translation: CASSSGRRNTGELFF.

This clonotype was seen only a few times. The V and J genes are TRBV5-1 and TRBJ1-1; tentatively, D is TRBD1 (5 bases). This CDR3 is 15 amino acids long. Between the trimmed V and J ends, which lost 0 bases and 7 bases, there was a span of 16 bases. Germline V gene data show CDR1 as SGHRS and CDR2 as YFSETQ. This chain's CDR3 is CASSLVQGTQLEAFF. The DNA for the CDR3 is TGCGCCAGCAGCTTGGTTCAGGGCACTCAACTTGAAGCTTTCTTT.

This clonotype showed up just a few times. This chain links TRBV19 with TRBJ1-2, with D perhaps matching TRBD1 (5 bases). V was cut by 6 bases and J by 8 bases, with 13 bases left in between. CDR3 length: 12 residues. CDR1 and CDR2 from the germline V gene are LNHDA and SQIVND (reference sequence). CDR3 bases: TGTGCCAGTAGCCCAGCGGGGGACGGCTACACCTTC. Protein sequence: CASSPAGDGYTF.

This clonotype was seen a few times. In DNA form, the CDR3 reads TGCAGTGCTAGGCTGAGCGGGCTACCCTACAATGAGCAGTTCTTC. This sequence encodes CSARLSGLPYNEQFF. The V call is TRBV20-1, the J call TRBJ2-1; D is possibly TRBD2 (6 bases). Trimming left V 3 bases short and J 2 bases short, with 14 bases between. The CDR3 length is 15 residues. CDR1 and CDR2 (germline): DFQATT, SNEGSKA (reference sequence).

This clonotype has just a few counts. The chain's CDR3 is CSVPAHNEQFF. The CDR3 DNA reads TGCAGTGTTCCGGCTCACAATGAGCAGTTCTTC. The genes are TRBV20-1 and TRBJ2-1; D ambiguous. CDR3 length equals 11 residues. The V and J ends lost 7 bases and 5 bases respectively, with 9 bases between them. CDR1 and CDR2 (germline): DFQATT, SNEGSKA (reference sequence).

The chain couples TRBV5-1 to TRBJ1-5; D possibly corresponds to TRBD1 (5 bases). This CDR3 region has 14 residues. Per germline, CDR1 SGHRS and CDR2 YFSETQ. V was trimmed by 3 bases and J by 4 bases, leaving 11 bases between them. The CDR3 sequence is CASSWGGANQPQHF. The CDR3 DNA is TGCGCCAGCAGCTGGGGGGGAGCTAATCAGCCCCAGCATTTT.

This clonotype was observed many times. The V call is TRBV27, the J call TRBJ2-7, with 12 bases lining up with TRBD2. The CDR3 sequence is 16 residues long. Germline V gene data show CDR1 as MNHEY and CDR2 as SMNVEV (reference sequence). V lost 9 bases and J lost 1; bases outside the gene matches: 10. CDR3 DNA: TGTGCCAGTTCCGGGACTAGCGGGTACTCTTCCTACGAGCAGTACTTC. This codes for CASSGTSGYSSYEQYF.

Only a few counts were recorded for this clonotype. The CDR3 region is CASSQDSDRFAYEQYF. In DNA, the CDR3 is TGCGCCAGCAGCCAAGATTCGGACAGGTTTGCCTACGAGCAGTACTTC. V is TRBV4-1 and J is TRBJ2-7; 7 bases match TRBD1. Germline CDR1 MGHRA, CDR2 YSYEKL. Trimming cost V 0 bases and J 2 bases; bases outside gene matches: 7. This CDR3 region has 16 residues.

This clonotype has a count of ten or more. The chain joins TRBV7-2 to TRBJ2-7; perhaps TRBD2 as D (6 bases). V dropped 4 bases and J dropped 4 bases, with 20 bases sitting between them. The CDR3 totals 16 residues. Germline V gives CDR1 SGHTA, CDR2 FQGNSA. The CDR3 spells CASSSRGIVTGYEQYF. The DNA of the CDR3 is TGTGCCAGCAGCTCACGGGGGATTGTTACCGGGTACGAGCAGTACTTC. Combining the CDR3 with reference TRBV7-2 and TRBJ2-7 gives the whole variable domain GAGVSQSPSNKVTEKGKDVELRCDPISGHTALYWYRQSLGQGLEFLIYFQGNSAPDKSGLPSDRFSAERTGGSVSTLTIQRTQQEDSAVYLCASSSRGIVTGYEQYFGPGTRLTVT.

V and J are TRBV4-3 and TRBJ2-3, with D possibly TRBD2 on 5 matching bases. V was cut by 0 bases and J by 4 bases, with 14 bases left in between. The CDR3 totals 16 residues. Germline lookup yields CDR1 LGHNA and CDR2 YSLEER. The CDR3 is CASSQEGLLGSDTQYF. Written as DNA, the CDR3 is TGCGCCAGCAGCCAAGAAGGACTTTTAGGGTCAGATACGCAGTATTTT.

The chain combines TRBV9 with TRBJ2-7, with 7 bases matching TRBD1. With V trimmed by 2 bases and J by 2 bases, 4 bases remained unmatched. From germline, CDR1 is SGDLS and CDR2 YYNGEE. CDR3 size: 14 residues. The CDR3 coding sequence is TGTGCCAGCAGCGTCCGGGACAGCCCCTACGAGCAGTACTTC. Encoded protein: CASSVRDSPYEQYF.

This clonotype showed up just a few times. J is TRBJ2-7 and V is TRBV5-1; D is ambiguous. The CDR3 runs to 16 residues. V lost 0 bases, J lost 7 bases, and 20 bases lay in between. Germline V gene lookup returns CDR1 SGHRS and CDR2 YFSETQ. DNA for the CDR3: TGCGCCAGCAGCTTGGAGGCGGTCGGACCACTTGCTGAGCAGTACTTC. Translation gives CASSLEAVGPLAEQYF.

The sample holds a few counts of this clonotype. The chain recombines TRBV13 with TRBJ2-5, with a tentative D call TRBD1 (6 bases). The CDR3 has 15 residues. Germline loops: CDR1 PRHDT, CDR2 FYEKMQ (reference sequence). The V and J ends lost 3 bases and 3 bases respectively, with 14 bases between them. DNA for the CDR3: TGTGCCAGCAGCTTTTTGGTAGGGGGAGAAGAGACCCAGTACTTC. Translation gives CASSFLVGGEETQYF.

This clonotype was seen a handful of times. The CDR3 loop reads CASSRGELGQFF. CDR3 coding DNA: TGCGCCAGCAGCCGGGGGGAGTTGGGGCAGTTCTTC. V gene TRBV5-1 combines with J gene TRBJ2-1, with 7 bases matching TRBD2. Germline trimming cut 4 bases from V and 12 bases from J; bases unmatched to any gene: 7. This CDR3 has 12 residues. Germline CDR1 is SGHRS and CDR2 is YFSETQ. Full variable domain (remainder filled in from reference TRBV5-1 and TRBJ2-1): KAGVTQTPRYLIKTRGQQVTLSCSPISGHRSVSWYQQTPGQGLQFLFEYFSETQRNKGNFPGRFSGRQFSNSRSEMNVSTLELGDSALYLCASSRGELGQFFGPGTRLTVL.